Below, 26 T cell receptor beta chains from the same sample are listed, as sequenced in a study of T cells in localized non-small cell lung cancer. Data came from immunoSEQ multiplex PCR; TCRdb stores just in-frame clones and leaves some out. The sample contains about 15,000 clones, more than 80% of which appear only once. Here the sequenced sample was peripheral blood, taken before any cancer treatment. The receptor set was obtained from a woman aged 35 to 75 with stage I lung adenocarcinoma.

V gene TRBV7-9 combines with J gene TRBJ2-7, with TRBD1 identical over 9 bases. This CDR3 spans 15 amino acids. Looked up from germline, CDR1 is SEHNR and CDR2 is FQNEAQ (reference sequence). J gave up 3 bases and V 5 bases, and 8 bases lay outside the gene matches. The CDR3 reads CASSPPRTGVYEQYF. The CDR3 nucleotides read TGTGCCAGCAGCCCCCCCCGGACAGGGGTCTACGAGCAGTACTTC.

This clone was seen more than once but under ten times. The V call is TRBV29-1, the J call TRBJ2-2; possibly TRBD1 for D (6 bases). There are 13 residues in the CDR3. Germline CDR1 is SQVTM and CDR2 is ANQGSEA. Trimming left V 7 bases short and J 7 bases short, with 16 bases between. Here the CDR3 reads CSGLQGSGGELFF. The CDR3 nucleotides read TGCAGCGGGCTACAGGGTTCGGGCGGGGAGCTGTTTTTT.

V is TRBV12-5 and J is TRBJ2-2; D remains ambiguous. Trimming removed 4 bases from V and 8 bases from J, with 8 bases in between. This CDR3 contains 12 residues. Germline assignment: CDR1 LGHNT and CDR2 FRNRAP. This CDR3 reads CASGSVQGELFF. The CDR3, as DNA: TGTGCTAGTGGTTCAGTACAAGGGGAGCTGTTTTTT.

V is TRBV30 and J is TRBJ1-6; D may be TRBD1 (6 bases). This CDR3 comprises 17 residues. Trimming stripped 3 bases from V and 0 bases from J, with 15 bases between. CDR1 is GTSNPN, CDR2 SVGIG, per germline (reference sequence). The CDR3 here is CAWRGTSSSSYNSPLHF. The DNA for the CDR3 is TGTGCCTGGAGGGGGACATCCTCGAGCTCCTATAATTCACCCCTCCACTTT. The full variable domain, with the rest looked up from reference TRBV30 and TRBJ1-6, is SQTIHQWPATLVQPVGSPLSLECTVEGTSNPNLYWYRQAAGRGLQLLFYSVGIGQISSEVPQNLSASRPQDRQFILSSKKLLLSDSGFYLCAWRGTSSSSYNSPLHFGNGTRLTVT.

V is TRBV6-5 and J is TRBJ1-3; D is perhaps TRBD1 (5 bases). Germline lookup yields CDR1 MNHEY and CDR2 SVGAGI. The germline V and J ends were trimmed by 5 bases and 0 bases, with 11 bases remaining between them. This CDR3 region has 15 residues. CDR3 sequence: CASSRSTDSGNTIYF. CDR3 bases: TGTGCCAGCAGTCGGTCGACAGACTCTGGAAACACCATATATTTT.

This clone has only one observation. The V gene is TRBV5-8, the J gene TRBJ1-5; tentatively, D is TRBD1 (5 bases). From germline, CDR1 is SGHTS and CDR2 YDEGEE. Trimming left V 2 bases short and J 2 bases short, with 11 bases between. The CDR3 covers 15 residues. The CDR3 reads CASSFIRGGNQPQHF. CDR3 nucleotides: TGTGCCAGCAGCTTTATAAGGGGTGGCAATCAGCCCCAGCATTTT. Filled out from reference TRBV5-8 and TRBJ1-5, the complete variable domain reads EAGVTQSPTHLIKTRGQQATLRCSPISGHTSVYWYQQALGLGLQFLLWYDEGEERNRGNFPPRFSGRQFPNYSSELNVNALELEDSALYLCASSFIRGGNQPQHFGDGTRLSIL.

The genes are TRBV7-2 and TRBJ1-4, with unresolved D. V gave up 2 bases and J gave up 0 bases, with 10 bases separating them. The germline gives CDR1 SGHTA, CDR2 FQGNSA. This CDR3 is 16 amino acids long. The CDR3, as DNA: TGTGCCAGCAGCTTATTCCCCCTTGCAACTAATGAAAAACTGTTTTTT. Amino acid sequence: CASSLFPLATNEKLFF.

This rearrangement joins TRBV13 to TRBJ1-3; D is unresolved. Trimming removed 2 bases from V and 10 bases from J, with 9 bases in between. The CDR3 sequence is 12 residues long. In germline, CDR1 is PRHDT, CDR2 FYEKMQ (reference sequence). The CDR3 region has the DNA TGTGCCAGCAGCTTACGGGAGGGAACCATATATTTT. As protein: CASSLREGTIYF.

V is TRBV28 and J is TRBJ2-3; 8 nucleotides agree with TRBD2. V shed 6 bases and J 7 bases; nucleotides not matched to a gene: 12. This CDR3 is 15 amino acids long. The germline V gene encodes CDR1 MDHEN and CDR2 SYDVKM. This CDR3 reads CASRSGTRPRNTQYF. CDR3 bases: TGTGCCAGCAGATCCGGGACTAGGCCCCGTAATACGCAGTATTTT.

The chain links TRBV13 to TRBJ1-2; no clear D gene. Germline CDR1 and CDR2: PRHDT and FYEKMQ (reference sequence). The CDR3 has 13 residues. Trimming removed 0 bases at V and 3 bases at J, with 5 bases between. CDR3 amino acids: CASSLGGHYGYTF. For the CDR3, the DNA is TGTGCCAGCAGCTTAGGGGGTCACTATGGCTACACCTTC.

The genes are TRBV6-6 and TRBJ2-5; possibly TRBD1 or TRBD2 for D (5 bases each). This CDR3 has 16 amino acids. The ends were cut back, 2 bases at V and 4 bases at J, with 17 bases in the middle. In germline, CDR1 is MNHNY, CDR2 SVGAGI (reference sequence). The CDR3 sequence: CASSYGGLGNLETQYF. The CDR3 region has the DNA TGTGCCAGCAGTTACGGGGGTTTGGGGAACTTAGAGACCCAGTACTTC.

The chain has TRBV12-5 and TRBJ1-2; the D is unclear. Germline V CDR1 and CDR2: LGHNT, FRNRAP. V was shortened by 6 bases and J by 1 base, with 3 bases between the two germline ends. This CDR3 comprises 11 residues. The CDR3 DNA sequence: TGTGCTAGTGGGCATAACTATGGCTACACCTTC. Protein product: CASGHNYGYTF.

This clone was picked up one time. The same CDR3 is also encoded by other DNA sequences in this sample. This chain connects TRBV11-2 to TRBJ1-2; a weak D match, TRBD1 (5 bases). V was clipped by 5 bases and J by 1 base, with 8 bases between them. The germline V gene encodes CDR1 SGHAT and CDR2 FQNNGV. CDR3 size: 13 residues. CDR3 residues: CASSPDSNYGYTF. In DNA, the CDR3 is TGTGCCAGCAGCCCAGACAGTAACTATGGCTACACCTTC.

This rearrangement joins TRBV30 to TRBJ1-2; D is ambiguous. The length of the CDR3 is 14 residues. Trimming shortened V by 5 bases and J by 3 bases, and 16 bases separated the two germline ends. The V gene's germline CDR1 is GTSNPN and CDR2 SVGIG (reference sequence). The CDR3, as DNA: TGTGCCTGGTCGTGGGATTCGGGAGACTATGGCTACACCTTC. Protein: CAWSWDSGDYGYTF. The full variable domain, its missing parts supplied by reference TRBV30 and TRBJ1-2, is SQTIHQWPATLVQPVGSPLSLECTVEGTSNPNLYWYRQAAGRGLQLLFYSVGIGQISSEVPQNLSASRPQDRQFILSSKKLLLSDSGFYLCAWSWDSGDYGYTFGSGTRLTVV.

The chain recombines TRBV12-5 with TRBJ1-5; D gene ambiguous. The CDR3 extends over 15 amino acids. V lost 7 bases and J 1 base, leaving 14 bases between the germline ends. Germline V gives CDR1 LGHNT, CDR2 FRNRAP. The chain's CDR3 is CASAATVRSNQPQHF. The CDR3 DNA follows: TGTGCTAGTGCGGCGACGGTGCGGAGCAATCAGCCCCAGCATTTT.

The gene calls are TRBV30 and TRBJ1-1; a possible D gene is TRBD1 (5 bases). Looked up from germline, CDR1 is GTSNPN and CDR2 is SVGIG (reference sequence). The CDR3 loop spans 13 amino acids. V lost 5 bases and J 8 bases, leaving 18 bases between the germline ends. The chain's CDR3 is CAWRKVWDEEAFF. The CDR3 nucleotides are TGTGCCTGGCGTAAGGTGTGGGACGAAGAAGCTTTCTTT.

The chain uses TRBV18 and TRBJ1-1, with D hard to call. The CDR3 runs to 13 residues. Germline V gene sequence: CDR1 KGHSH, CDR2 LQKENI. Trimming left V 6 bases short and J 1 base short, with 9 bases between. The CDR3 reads CASSLTANTEAFF. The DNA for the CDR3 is TGTGCCAGCTCGCTAACAGCGAACACTGAAGCTTTCTTT.

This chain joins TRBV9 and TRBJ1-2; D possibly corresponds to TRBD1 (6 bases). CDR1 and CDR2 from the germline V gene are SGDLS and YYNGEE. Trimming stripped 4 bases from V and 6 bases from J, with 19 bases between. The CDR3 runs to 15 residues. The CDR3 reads CASSYPEGGADGYTF. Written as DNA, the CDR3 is TGTGCCAGCAGCTATCCGGAGGGGGGGGCTGATGGCTACACCTTC.

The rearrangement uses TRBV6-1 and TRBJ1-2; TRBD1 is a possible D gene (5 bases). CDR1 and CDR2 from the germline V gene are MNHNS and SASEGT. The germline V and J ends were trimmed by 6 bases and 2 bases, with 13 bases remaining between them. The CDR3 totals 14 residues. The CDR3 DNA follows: TGTGCCAGCAGCGTAAGGGGCAGCAACTATGGCTACACCTTC. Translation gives CASSVRGSNYGYTF.

In DNA form, the CDR3 reads TGTGCCAGCAGCGCCGGGACGGCCCACACCGGGGAGCTGTTTTTT. Amino acids: CASSAGTAHTGELFF. The chain employs TRBV5-8 and TRBJ2-2; the D gene could be TRBD1 or TRBD2 (5 bases each). This CDR3 has 15 amino acids. In germline, CDR1 is SGHTS, CDR2 YDEGEE. Deletions cut 4 bases from V and 3 bases from J, with 13 bases between. Supplemented by reference TRBV5-8 and TRBJ2-2, the full variable domain reads EAGVTQSPTHLIKTRGQQATLRCSPISGHTSVYWYQQALGLGLQFLLWYDEGEERNRGNFPPRFSGRQFPNYSSELNVNALELEDSALYLCASSAGTAHTGELFFGEGSRLTVL.

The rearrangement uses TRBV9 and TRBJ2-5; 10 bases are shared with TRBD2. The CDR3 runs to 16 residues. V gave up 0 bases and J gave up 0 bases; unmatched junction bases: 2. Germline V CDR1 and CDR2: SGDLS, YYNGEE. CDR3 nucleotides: TGTGCCAGCAGCGTAGGAAGCGGGGGGGACCAAGAGACCCAGTACTTC. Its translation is CASSVGSGGDQETQYF.

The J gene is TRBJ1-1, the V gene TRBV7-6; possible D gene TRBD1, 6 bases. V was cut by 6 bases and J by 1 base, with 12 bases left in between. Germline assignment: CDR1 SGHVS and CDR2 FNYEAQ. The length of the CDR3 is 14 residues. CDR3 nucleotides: TGTGCCAGCAGGGTCGGGGGCCCGAACACTGAAGCTTTCTTT. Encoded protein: CASRVGGPNTEAFF. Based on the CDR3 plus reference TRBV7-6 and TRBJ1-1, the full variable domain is GAGVSQSPRYKVTKRGQDVALRCDPISGHVSLYWYRQALGQGPEFLTYFNYEAQQDKSGLPNDRFSAERPEGSISTLTIQRTEQRDSAMYRCASRVGGPNTEAFFGQGTRLTVV.

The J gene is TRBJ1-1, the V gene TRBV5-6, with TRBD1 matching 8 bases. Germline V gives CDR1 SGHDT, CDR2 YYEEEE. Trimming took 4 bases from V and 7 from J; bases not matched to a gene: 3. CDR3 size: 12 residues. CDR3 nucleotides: TGTGCCAGCAGCGCGGACAGGGTTGAAGCTTTCTTT. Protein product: CASSADRVEAFF.

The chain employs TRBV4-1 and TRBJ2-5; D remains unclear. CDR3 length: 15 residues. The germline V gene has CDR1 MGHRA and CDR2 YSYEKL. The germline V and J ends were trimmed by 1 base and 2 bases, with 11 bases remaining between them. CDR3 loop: CASSQVFPGQETQYF. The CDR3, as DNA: TGCGCCAGCAGCCAAGTTTTTCCTGGTCAAGAGACCCAGTACTTC.

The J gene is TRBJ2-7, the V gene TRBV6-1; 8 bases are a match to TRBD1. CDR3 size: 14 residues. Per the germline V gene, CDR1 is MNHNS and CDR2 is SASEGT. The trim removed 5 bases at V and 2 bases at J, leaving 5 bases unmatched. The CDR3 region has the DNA TGTGCCAGCAGTATGGACAGGGCAACCTACGAGCAGTACTTC. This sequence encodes CASSMDRATYEQYF.

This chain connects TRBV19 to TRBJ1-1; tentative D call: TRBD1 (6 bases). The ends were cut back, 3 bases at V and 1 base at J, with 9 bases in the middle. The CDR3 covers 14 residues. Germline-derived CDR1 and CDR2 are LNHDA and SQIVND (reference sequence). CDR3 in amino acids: CASSMWGRNTEAFF. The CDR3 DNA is TGTGCCAGTAGTATGTGGGGGCGGAACACTGAAGCTTTCTTT.